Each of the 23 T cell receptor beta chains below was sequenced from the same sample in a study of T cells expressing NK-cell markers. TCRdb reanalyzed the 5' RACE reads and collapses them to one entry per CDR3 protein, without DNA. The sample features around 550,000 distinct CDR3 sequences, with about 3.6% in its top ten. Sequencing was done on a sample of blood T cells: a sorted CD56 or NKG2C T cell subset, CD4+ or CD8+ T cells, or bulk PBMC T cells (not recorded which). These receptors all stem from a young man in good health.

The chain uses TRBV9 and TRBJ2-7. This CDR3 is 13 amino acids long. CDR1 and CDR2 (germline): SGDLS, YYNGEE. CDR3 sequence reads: CASSVEGLAEQYF.

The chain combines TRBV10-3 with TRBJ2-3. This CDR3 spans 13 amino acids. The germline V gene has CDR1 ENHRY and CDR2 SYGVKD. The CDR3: CAIRRDGTDTQYF.

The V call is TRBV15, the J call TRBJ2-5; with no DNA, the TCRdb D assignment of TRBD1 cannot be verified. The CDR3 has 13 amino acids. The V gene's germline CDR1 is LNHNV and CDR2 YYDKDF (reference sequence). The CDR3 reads CATSRGGTGSQYF.

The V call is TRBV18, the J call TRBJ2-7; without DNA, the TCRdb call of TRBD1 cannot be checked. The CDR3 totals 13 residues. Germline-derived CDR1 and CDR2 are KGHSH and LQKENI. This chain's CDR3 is CASSPDNPYEQYF.

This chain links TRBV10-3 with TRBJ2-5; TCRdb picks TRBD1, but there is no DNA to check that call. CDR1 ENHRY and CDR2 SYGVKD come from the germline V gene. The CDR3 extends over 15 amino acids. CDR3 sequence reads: CAISRLLGQQETQYF.

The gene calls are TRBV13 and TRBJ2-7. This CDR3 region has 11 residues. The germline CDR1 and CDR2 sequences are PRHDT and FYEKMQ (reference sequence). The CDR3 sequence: CASSLQDEQYF.

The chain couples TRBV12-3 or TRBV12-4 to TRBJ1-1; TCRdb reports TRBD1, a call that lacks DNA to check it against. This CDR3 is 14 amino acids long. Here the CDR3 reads CASNRQGARTEAFF.

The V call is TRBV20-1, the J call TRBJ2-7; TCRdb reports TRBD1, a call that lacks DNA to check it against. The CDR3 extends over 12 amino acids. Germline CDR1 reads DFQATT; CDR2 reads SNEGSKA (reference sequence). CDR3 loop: CSAPGQTYEQYF.

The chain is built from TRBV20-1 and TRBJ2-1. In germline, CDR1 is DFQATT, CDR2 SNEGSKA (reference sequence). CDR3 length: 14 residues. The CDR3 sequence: CSAGRRNLYPEQFF.

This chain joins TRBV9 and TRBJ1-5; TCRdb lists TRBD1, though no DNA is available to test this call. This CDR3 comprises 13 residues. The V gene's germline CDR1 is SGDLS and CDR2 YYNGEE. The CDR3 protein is CASSVEGSQPQHF.

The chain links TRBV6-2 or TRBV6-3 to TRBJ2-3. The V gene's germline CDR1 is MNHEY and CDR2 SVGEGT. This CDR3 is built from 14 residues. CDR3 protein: CASSPQGLTDTQYF.

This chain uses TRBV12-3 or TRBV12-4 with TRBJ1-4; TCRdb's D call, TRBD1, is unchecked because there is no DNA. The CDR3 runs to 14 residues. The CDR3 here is CASSRRDMGEKLFF.

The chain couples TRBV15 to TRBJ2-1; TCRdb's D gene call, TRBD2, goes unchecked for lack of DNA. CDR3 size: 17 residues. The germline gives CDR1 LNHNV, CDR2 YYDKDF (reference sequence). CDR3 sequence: CATSRPHGLAGNNEQFF.

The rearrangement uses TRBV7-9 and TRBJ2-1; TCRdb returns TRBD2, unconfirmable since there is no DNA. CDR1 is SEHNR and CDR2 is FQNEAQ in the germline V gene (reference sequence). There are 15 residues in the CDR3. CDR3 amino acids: CASSQLAGSGNEQFF.

The CDR3 loop is CASSQVRRSTDTQYF. The rearrangement links TRBV14 to TRBJ2-3. The CDR3 has 15 amino acids. Germline assignment: CDR1 SGHDN and CDR2 FVKESK.

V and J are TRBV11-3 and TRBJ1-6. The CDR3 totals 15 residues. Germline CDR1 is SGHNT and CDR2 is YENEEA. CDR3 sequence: CASSLNVAVNSPLHF.

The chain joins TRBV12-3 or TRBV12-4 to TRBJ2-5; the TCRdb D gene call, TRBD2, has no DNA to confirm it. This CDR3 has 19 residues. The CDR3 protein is CASRKTGLAGGRNWETQYF.

CDR3 amino acids: CASSFSASGTDTQYF. This chain connects TRBV7-2 to TRBJ2-3; the TCRdb D gene call, TRBD2, has no DNA to confirm it. Germline CDR1 reads SGHTA; CDR2 reads FQGNSA. This CDR3 contains 15 residues.

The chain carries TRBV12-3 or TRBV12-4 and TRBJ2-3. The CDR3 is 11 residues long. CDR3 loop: CASSFGDTQYF.

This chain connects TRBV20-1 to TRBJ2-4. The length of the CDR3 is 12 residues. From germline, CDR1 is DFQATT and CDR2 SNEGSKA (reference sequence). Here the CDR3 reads CSAGGINNIQYF.

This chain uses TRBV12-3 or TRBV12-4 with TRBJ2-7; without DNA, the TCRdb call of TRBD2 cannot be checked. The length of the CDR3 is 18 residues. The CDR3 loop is CASSSPGTSGSQPYEQYF.

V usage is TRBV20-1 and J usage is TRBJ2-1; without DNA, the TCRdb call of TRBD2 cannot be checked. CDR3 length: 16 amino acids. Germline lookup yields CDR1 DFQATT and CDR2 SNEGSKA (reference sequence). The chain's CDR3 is CSARPLREVSNNEQFF.

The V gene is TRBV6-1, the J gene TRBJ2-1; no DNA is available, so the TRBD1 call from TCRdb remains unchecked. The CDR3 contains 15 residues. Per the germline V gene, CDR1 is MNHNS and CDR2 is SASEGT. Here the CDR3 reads CASRPTGSYQDEQFF.